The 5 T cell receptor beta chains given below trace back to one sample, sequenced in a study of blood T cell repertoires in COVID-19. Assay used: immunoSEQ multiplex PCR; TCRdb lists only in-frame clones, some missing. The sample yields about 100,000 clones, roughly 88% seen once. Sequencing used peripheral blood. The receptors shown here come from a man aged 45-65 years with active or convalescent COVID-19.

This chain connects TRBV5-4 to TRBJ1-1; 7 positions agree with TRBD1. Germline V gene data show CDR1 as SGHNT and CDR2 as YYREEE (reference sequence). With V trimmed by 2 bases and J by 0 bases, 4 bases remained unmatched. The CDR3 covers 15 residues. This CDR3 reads CASSFGGTVNTEAFF. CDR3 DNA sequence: TGTGCCAGCAGCTTTGGCGGGACAGTGAACACTGAAGCTTTCTTT.

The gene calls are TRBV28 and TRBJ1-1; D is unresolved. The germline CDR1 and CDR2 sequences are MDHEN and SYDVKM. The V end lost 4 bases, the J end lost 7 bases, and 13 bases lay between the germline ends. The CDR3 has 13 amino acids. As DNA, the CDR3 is TGTGCCAGCAGTTCCCTTAAACTCCTTGAAGCTTTCTTT. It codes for CASSSLKLLEAFF.

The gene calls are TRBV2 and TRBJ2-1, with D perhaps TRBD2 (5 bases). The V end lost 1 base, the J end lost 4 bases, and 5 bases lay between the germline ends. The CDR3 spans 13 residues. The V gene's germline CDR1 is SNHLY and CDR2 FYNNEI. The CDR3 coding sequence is TGTGCCAGCAGTGAAGGGGAGTACAATGAGCAGTTCTTC. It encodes CASSEGEYNEQFF.

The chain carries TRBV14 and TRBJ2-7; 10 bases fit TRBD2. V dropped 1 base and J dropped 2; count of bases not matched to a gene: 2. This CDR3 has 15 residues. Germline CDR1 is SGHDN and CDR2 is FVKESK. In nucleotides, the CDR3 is TGTGCCAGCAGCCAAGGGCTAGCGGGAGCCTACGAGCAGTACTTC. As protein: CASSQGLAGAYEQYF. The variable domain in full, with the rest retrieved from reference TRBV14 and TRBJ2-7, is EAGVTQFPSHSVIEKGQTVTLRCDPISGHDNLYWYRRVMGKEIKFLLHFVKESKQDESGMPNNRFLAERTGGTYSTLKVQPAELEDSGVYFCASSQGLAGAYEQYFGPGTRLTVT.

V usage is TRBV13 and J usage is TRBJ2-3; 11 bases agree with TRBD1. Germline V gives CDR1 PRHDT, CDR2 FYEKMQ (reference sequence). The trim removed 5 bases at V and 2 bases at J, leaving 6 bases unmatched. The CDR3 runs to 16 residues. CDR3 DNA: TGTGCCAGCAGCCAGCGGACAGGGGGCATCACAGATACGCAGTATTTT. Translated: CASSQRTGGITDTQYF. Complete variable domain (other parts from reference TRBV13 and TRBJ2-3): AAGVIQSPRHLIKEKRETATLKCYPIPRHDTVYWYQQGPGQDPQFLISFYEKMQSDKGSIPDRFSAQQFSDYHSELNMSSLELGDSALYFCASSQRTGGITDTQYFGPGTRLTVL.